The rows below give T cell receptor beta chains drawn from one sample of a study of T cell repertoires in cytomegalovirus infection. What these receptors recognize is not known. TCRdb re-derived calls from the reads in MiXCR, one entry per CDR3 protein. The data contain approximately 730,000 distinct CDR3 sequences, around 31% of them singletons. The sequences come from cultured PBMCs, collected from culture after CMV antigen stimulation. Receptors originate from a human donor in good health (CMV status not recorded). Some clones in this sample may be carry-over from other donors' samples. Each CDR3 is given with its conserved first and last residue. A D gene is named only where the DNA matches it firmly. Size values are once, few and many counts, or a class for expanded clones, and some rows have none.

>TRBJ1-3|NA|NA|TRBV9
TGTGCCAGCAGCATCCGCCTTGGAAACACCATATATTTT
CASSIRLGNTIYF
>TRBJ2-5|few|TRBD2|TRBV6-2/TRBV6-3
TGTGCCAGCAGTTCTAAGAGGGAGGGCCTCTTTGGAGAGACCCAGTACTTC
CASSSKREGLFGETQYF
>TRBJ1-1|many|NA|TRBV7-2
TGTGCCAGCAGCTTTAGCCCTGGGGGGGGGACTGAAGCTTTCTTT
CASSFSPGGGTEAFF
>TRBJ2-4|NA|NA|TRBV20-1
TGCAGTGCTAGAGATTCCAGCGGGCCCAAAAACATTCAGTACTTC
CSARDSSGPKNIQYF
>TRBJ1-2|NA|TRBD1|TRBV7-8
TGTGCCAGCAGCTTAGGGCCAGGGGGTAACTATGGCTACACCTTC
CASSLGPGGNYGYTF
>TRBJ1-1|NA|NA|TRBV29-1
TGCAGCGCTCTAATAGGGGAGTACGCTGAAGCTTTCTTT
CSALIGEYAEAFF
>TRBJ2-1|many|TRBD1|TRBV7-2
TGTGCCAGCAGCTCTATGGGACAGGGGGCATCTGATGAGCAGTTCTTC
CASSSMGQGASDEQFF
>TRBJ2-1|few|TRBD2|TRBV4-1
TGCGCCAGCAGCCCGACTAGCGGGGCCCGGGGGCCCTACAATGAGCAGTTCTTC
CASSPTSGARGPYNEQFF
>TRBJ2-1|many|TRBD2|TRBV7-2
TGTGCCAGCAGCTCAAGACGCGGCGGGAGCTCGATCCATGAGCAGTTCTTC
CASSSRRGGSSIHEQFF
>TRBJ1-1|few|NA|TRBV6-6
TGTGCCAGCAGTTATGACAGGATCCTTAACACTGAAGCTTTCTTT
CASSYDRILNTEAFF
>TRBJ1-1|NA|NA|TRBV28
TGTGCCAGCAGTCCCGTTCATGGGCGCACTGAAGCTTTCTTT
CASSPVHGRTEAFF
>TRBJ1-2|NA|NA|TRBV7-8
TGTGCCAGCAGCTCTACCTGGGAATATGGCTACACCTTC
CASSSTWEYGYTF
>TRBJ2-5|NA|TRBD1|TRBV12-3/TRBV12-4
TGTGCCAGCAGTGCGGTGAACAGGGGGCTAGAGACCCAGTACTTC
CASSAVNRGLETQYF
>TRBJ2-1|NA|NA|TRBV20-1
TGCAGTGCTAGTACCGCTGGGGGGAGCAATGAGCAGTTCTTC
CSASTAGGSNEQFF
>TRBJ2-5|once|NA|TRBV19
TGTGCCAGTAGTATAGCTCCCGACTATGCGACCCAGTACTTC
CASSIAPDYATQYF
>TRBJ2-1|few|NA|TRBV4-1
TGCGCCAGCAGCCGTGTAGGAGGAACCTACAATGAGCAGTTCTTC
CASSRVGGTYNEQFF
>TRBJ2-1|few|TRBD1|TRBV20-1
TGCAGTGCTAGAGAAGCGGGACAGGGCCGCTACAATGAGCAGTTCTTC
CSAREAGQGRYNEQFF
>TRBJ2-7|many|NA|TRBV7-2
TGTGCCAGCAGCTTATATCTAGCCGCGGGTTCCTACGAGCAGTACTTC
CASSLYLAAGSYEQYF
>TRBJ2-1|NA|TRBD1|TRBV6-2/TRBV6-3
TGTGCCAGCAGTTACGGAAGGGACAGCTTTTACAATGAGCAGTTCTTC
CASSYGRDSFYNEQFF
>TRBJ1-6|NA|NA|TRBV7-6
TGTGCCAGCAGACCCAACCGGCGCGGGATAAATTCACCCCTCCACTTT
CASRPNRRGINSPLHF
>TRBJ2-2|NA|TRBD2|TRBV7-6
TGTGCCAGCAGCTTATGGGGGAGCGGGGACCGCGGGGAGCTGTTTTTT
CASSLWGSGDRGELFF
>TRBJ2-7|few|TRBD1|TRBV6-2/TRBV6-3
TGTGCCAGTGTGGACAGGTCGTCCTACGAGCAGTACTTC
CASVDRSSYEQYF
>TRBJ1-6|few|TRBD1|TRBV10-3
TGTGCCATCAGCGGGGGCTCGGGACAGGCTTTCGGCTCCTATAATTCACCCCTCCACTTT
CAISGGSGQAFGSYNSPLHF
>TRBJ2-7|NA|NA|TRBV10-3
TGTGCCATCAAAACGGCGGGACAGAACTACGAGCAGTACTTC
CAIKTAGQNYEQYF
>TRBJ1-5|few|TRBD1|TRBV19
TGTGCAGTCAGGGGGCCCTTTAGCAATCAGCCCCAGCATTTT
CAVRGPFSNQPQHF
>TRBJ2-5|many|NA|TRBV28
TGTGCCAGCAGCCTGCCCCCCCGGGACCTTGAGGATGGGGAGACCCAGTACTTC
CASSLPPRDLEDGETQYF
>TRBJ2-3|few|NA|TRBV4-1
TGCGCCAGCAGCCAAGCCCACCCCACAGATACGCAGTATTTT
CASSQAHPTDTQYF
>TRBJ2-7|few|NA|TRBV6-1
TGTGCCAGCAGTGAATTCTTCTCCTACGAGCAGTACTTC
CASSEFFSYEQYF
>TRBJ1-6|NA|NA|TRBV10-2
TGCGCCAGCAGTGAAAAGGATAACTCACCCCTCCACTTT
CASSEKDNSPLHF
>TRBJ2-1|NA|NA|TRBV6-6
TGTGCCAGCAGTTCCCGCGAGTTCTTC
CASSSREFF
>TRBJ2-3|NA|NA|TRBV4-1
TGTGCCAGCAGCCAAGATCCGGCGGGGTGGAGCACAGATACGCAGTATTTT
CASSQDPAGWSTDTQYF
>TRBJ2-3|NA|NA|TRBV2
TGTGCCAGCAGAATTGGCACAGATACGCAGTATTTT
CASRIGTDTQYF
>TRBJ2-7|NA|TRBD1|TRBV12-3/TRBV12-4
TGTGCCAGCAGCTTGGGGGACAGGGGGGGAGGTCCCTCCTCCTACGAGCAGTACTTC
CASSLGDRGGGPSSYEQYF
>TRBJ1-6|few|NA|TRBV28
TGTGCCAGCAGTTTATGGAGTCCGCAGGGGAGGAATTCACCCCTCCACTTT
CASSLWSPQGRNSPLHF
>TRBJ2-3|NA|NA|TRBV7-2
TGTGCCAGCAGCTTAGTAGGGGGGGGGGGCCGCACGAATACGCAGTATTTT
CASSLVGGGGRTNTQYF
>TRBJ1-1|few|TRBD1|TRBV7-2
TGTGCCAGCAGCATCCAGGGACAGGCGAACACTGAAGCTTTCTTT
CASSIQGQANTEAFF
>TRBJ2-7|NA|TRBD1|TRBV12-5
TGTGCTAGTGGTTTGGGCCCCGGACAGGGGAGCGGGGAGCAGTACTTC
CASGLGPGQGSGEQYF
>TRBJ2-7|many|NA|TRBV7-2
TGTGCCAGCAGCTTTGGGGTCGAGCAGTACTTC
CASSFGVEQYF
>TRBJ2-2|NA|TRBD2|TRBV2
TGTGCCAGCACTGGACTAGCGGGAGTGCCCGGGGAGCTGTTTTTT
CASTGLAGVPGELFF
>TRBJ2-1|few|TRBD2|TRBV27
TGTGCCAGCAGTCCGCAAGGGACTAGCGGCCTACATGGTGAGCAGTTCTTC
CASSPQGTSGLHGEQFF
>TRBJ2-7|few|TRBD2|TRBV4-1
TGCGCCAGCAGCCCTATCTGGGTCCCTAGAGCGGGATTGACCTACGAGCAGTACTTC
CASSPIWVPRAGLTYEQYF
>TRBJ1-1|NA|NA|TRBV12-3/TRBV12-4
TGTGCCAGCAGTTTAGCAGTTGGCGGGACTGAAGCTTTCTTT
CASSLAVGGTEAFF
>TRBJ2-7|few|TRBD2|TRBV10-2
TGCGCCAGCAGGGCTAGCGGGAACGGCGAGCAGTACTTC
CASRASGNGEQYF